This T cell receptor beta chain was identified in a study of shared clonotypes between healthy human individuals. Germline V gene lookup returns CDR1 MNHEY and CDR2 SVGAGI. V gave up 1 base and J gave up 5 bases, with 8 bases separating them. This CDR3 comprises 13 residues. Sequencing was performed with immunoSEQ multiplex PCR; in TCRdb, only in-frame clones are kept and a portion is missing. The table records some 1.5 million clones, about 96% of them present only once. The material sequenced was naive CD4+ T cells sorted from blood. Subset described: CD45RA+ positively selected. The sequence was collected from a man aged 25 to 40 in good health. The V and J genes are TRBV6-5 and TRBJ1-1; D gene uncertain. This CDR3 reads CASSYYLSTEAFF. CDR3 coding DNA: TGTGCCAGCAGTTACTATTTGTCAACTGAAGCTTTCTTT.